Detailed here is one T cell receptor (beta chain). Its binding antigen is unknown. Taken from the germline V gene, the CDR1 and CDR2 loops are SGHTA and FQGNSA. Counted from cysteine to phenylalanine, this CDR3 has 16 amino acids. No DNA is recorded. An approximately 2.5 ml peripheral blood sample was drawn into PAXgene tubes per donor and stored at -80°C. Without any T cell sorting, total RNA was extracted from whole blood using the PAXgene blood miRNA kit on an automated QIAcube. Peripheral blood from monozygotic twin pairs, either concordant or discordant for inflammatory bowel disease, underwent deep TCRalpha and TCRbeta repertoire profiling that used unique molecular barcoding. Smoking habits were recorded for all twin pairs, and individuals were classified as current, former or never smokers. The sample comes from a study of monozygotic twins with inflammatory bowel disease (dated by TCRdb to about 2019). About the investigation overall: A total of approximately 28 monozygotic twin pairs were included in the full study, comprising nine German pairs (four IBD-concordant, five IBD-discordant) and 19 IBD-discordant Danish pairs. The search for disease-associated traits relied mainly on comparing, within discordant pairs, IBD patients with their genetically identical healthy co-twins. Each individual had, on average, about 151 000 unique TCRalpha sequences and 181 000 unique TCRbeta sequences available for analysis. The paper's findings and limits, for the study overall: The results gave no support for a single strong signal or clonotype linked to IBD. Measured by the inverse Simpson index, TCRbeta repertoire diversity was lower in IBD patients than in their healthy co-twins. IBD patients shared fewer clonotypes with other individuals than healthy twins did, most markedly in patients showing signs of disease activity. No difference in repertoire similarity was observed between concordant and discordant twins, possibly owing to limited statistical power. Different T cell subtypes could not be distinguished in the analysis. Differing immunosuppressive treatments among patients may have added background noise and inter-individual variability to the repertoires.

The library relied on 5' RACE. For each TCR library, 3,500 to 4,000 ng of total RNA was used. For each sample, cDNA synthesis was carried out in eight separate reactions using SMARTScribe reverse transcriptase. Unique molecular identifiers containing a 6-nucleotide sample barcode were introduced through template switching during cDNA synthesis. Two nested PCRs of roughly 16 and 10 cycles amplified the TCRalpha and TCRbeta cDNA, and bead purification followed each PCR. Before amplification, the cDNA was treated with uracil DNA-glycosylase and purified using the QIAquick PCR purification kit. In the second PCR, Illumina TruSeq-compatible adapters and sample-specific barcodes were added. Library quality and concentration were assessed using TapeStation and Qubit, and about 5 ng of each library was pooled. The pooled libraries were sequenced with 2 x 100 bp reads and custom sequencing primers on an Illumina HiSeq2500 single-index Rapid Run. In the authors' own workflow: MiGEC version 1.2.6 was used for UMI-based consensus assembly to correct PCR and sequencing errors. MiXCR version 2.1.1 was used for V(D)J alignment, clonotype assembly and CDR3 extraction. Normalisation of gene usage, clonotype sharing and MAIT/NKT TCR abundance was achieved by analysing the top 1000, 10 000 and 20 000 clonotypes per sample. Diversity was computed as the inverse Simpson index with the vegan R package after downsampling to 27 000 UMIs. Paired Mann-Whitney U tests on discordant twin pairs were used, with Benjamini-Hochberg multiple-testing correction. TCRdb reprocessed the reads, reporting each CDR3 protein sequence once and no DNA. For this entry, the V and J calls and clone size follow TCRdb and not the study's own pipeline. The record for this sample contains approximately 150,000 distinct CDR3 sequences. The top ten clones comprise about 2.4% of the sample.

The chain was built from TRBV7-2 and TRBJ2-3; the D gene TCRdb calls, TRBD1, cannot be checked with no DNA. The receptor was isolated from a human donor with ulcerative colitis or Crohn's disease, or a healthy co-twin of an affected twin (not recorded which). Sequencing was done on a sample of blood. The CDR3 protein: CASSLRIQGRTDTQYF.